The 22 T cell receptor beta chains presented below share a single source sample, sequenced in a study of control samples from healthy donors and cancer patients. Assay used: immunoSEQ multiplex PCR; TCRdb lists only in-frame clones, some missing. The sample yields around 250,000 clones, roughly 82% seen once. The specimen was PBMCs. These receptors were collected from a woman aged 60-70 years with lung cancer.

The V and J genes are TRBV3-1 (or the pseudogene TRBV3-2) and TRBJ2-5; a possible D gene is TRBD1 (6 bases). V lost 1 base and J lost 4, with 16 bases in between. Germline CDR1 reads LGHDT; CDR2 reads YNNKEL (reference sequence). This CDR3 contains 16 residues. The CDR3 here is CASSQGDRRRLETQYF. In DNA, the CDR3 is TGTGCCAGCAGCCAAGGTGACAGGCGACGGCTAGAGACCCAGTACTTC.

The genes are TRBV12-3 or TRBV12-4 and TRBJ2-7, with 8 nucleotides matching TRBD1. Trimming at V came to 6 bases and at J to 3 bases, leaving 4 bases not matched to a gene. The CDR3 length is 13 residues. The CDR3 loop is CASSGQGLYEQYF. As DNA, the CDR3 is TGTGCCAGCAGCGGACAGGGACTCTACGAGCAGTACTTC.

This clone was seen a handful of times. The chain employs TRBV7-9 and TRBJ2-7; D not resolved. Trimming removed 1 base from V and 6 bases from J, with 4 bases in between. CDR3 length equals 11 residues. CDR1 and CDR2 (germline): SEHNR, FQNEAQ (reference sequence). Here the CDR3 DNA reads TGTGCCAGCAGCTTAGTTGCCGAGCAGTACTTC. Its translation: CASSLVAEQYF.

This rearrangement joins TRBV2 to TRBJ1-5; D is possibly TRBD1 (6 bases). This CDR3 region has 15 residues. V dropped 2 bases and J dropped 3 bases, with 11 bases sitting between them. The germline V gene has CDR1 SNHLY and CDR2 FYNNEI. In DNA form, the CDR3 reads TGTGCCAGCAGTGAAATCCAGGGGATCAATCAGCCCCAGCATTTT. It specifies CASSEIQGINQPQHF.

This chain joins TRBV5-1 and TRBJ2-5; D is possibly TRBD1 (6 bases). This CDR3 has 15 amino acids. V gave up 2 bases and J gave up 5 bases, with 16 bases separating them. Germline CDR1 SGHRS, CDR2 YFSETQ. CDR3 coding DNA: TGCGCCAGCAGCTTAAGGGGGACCCTGGGGGAGACCCAGTACTTC. It specifies CASSLRGTLGETQYF.

The chain couples TRBV3-1 (or the pseudogene TRBV3-2) to TRBJ2-7; TRBD2 matches at 13 bases. V lost 4 bases to trimming and J lost 6 bases; unmatched junction nucleotides: 3. CDR3 length: 14 amino acids. CDR1 and CDR2 from the germline V gene are LGHDT and YNNKEL (reference sequence). DNA of the CDR3: TGTGCCAGCAGCCCCGGGACTAGCGGGACCGAGCAGTACTTC. Protein: CASSPGTSGTEQYF.

This chain joins TRBV7-7 and TRBJ2-7; maybe TRBD1 (5 bases). V was pared by 5 bases and J by 6 bases, with 20 bases between. In germline, CDR1 is SSHAT, CDR2 FNYEAQ (reference sequence). The CDR3 contains 15 residues. CDR3 in DNA: TGTGCCAGCAGCCTTACTACAACGTCAGGGTCCGAGCAGTACTTC. Protein product: CASSLTTTSGSEQYF.

This clone came up many times. This chain connects TRBV6-5 to TRBJ1-1; maybe TRBD1 (5 bases). V lost 6 bases, J lost 6 bases, and 14 bases lay in between. Germline V gives CDR1 MNHEY, CDR2 SVGAGI. The CDR3 covers 13 residues. This CDR3 is CASSLLGVAEAFF. Here the CDR3 DNA reads TGTGCCAGCAGCCTCTTGGGGGTGGCTGAAGCTTTCTTT.

This clone was detected a few times. The chain combines TRBV3-1 (or the pseudogene TRBV3-2) with TRBJ1-5; possibly TRBD1 for D (6 bases). The CDR3 consists of 14 residues. Germline V CDR1 and CDR2: LGHDT, YNNKEL (reference sequence). V was clipped by 6 bases and J by 4 bases, with 13 bases between them. CDR3 nucleotides: TGTGCCAGCAGTCCTAACAGGGCAAATCAGCCCCAGCATTTT. Protein sequence: CASSPNRANQPQHF.

In its sample, this clone was seen a few times. The rearrangement uses TRBV4-1 and TRBJ2-7; D is perhaps TRBD2 (7 bases). The CDR3 totals 17 residues. Trimming shortened V by 3 bases and J by 2 bases, and 20 bases separated the two germline ends. Per germline, CDR1 MGHRA and CDR2 YSYEKL. DNA for the CDR3: TGCGCCAGCAGCCAGCGGAGGGGGGGGATTGGCCCCTACGAGCAGTACTTC. This sequence encodes CASSQRRGGIGPYEQYF.

The chain has TRBV30 and TRBJ2-7; TRBD2 matches at 8 bases. This CDR3 region has 13 residues. V lost 2 bases to trimming and J lost 2 bases; unmatched junction nucleotides: 2. Per the germline V gene, CDR1 is GTSNPN and CDR2 is SVGIG (reference sequence). In DNA form, the CDR3 reads TGTGCCTGGAGTCCGGGAGGGCCCTACGAGCAGTACTTC. Its protein product is CAWSPGGPYEQYF.

This clone was detected only once. This chain links TRBV2 with TRBJ2-2; TRBD1 matches 8 bases. Germline trimming cut 11 bases from V and 4 bases from J; bases unmatched to any gene: 9. CDR1 SNHLY and CDR2 FYNNEI come from the germline V gene. The CDR3 has 14 amino acids. The CDR3 sequence is CASRGRDATGELFF. As DNA, the CDR3 is TGTGCCTCCAGGGGGCGGGATGCCACCGGGGAGCTGTTTTTT.

This rearrangement joins TRBV5-5 to TRBJ2-7; D might be TRBD1 (6 bases). Trimming left V 2 bases short and J 2 bases short, with 20 bases between. The CDR3 is made up of 17 amino acids. Per germline, CDR1 SGHKS and CDR2 YYEKEE (reference sequence). CDR3 region: CASSLNRAIVTTYEQYF. CDR3 bases: TGTGCCAGCAGCTTAAACAGGGCCATCGTCACCACCTACGAGCAGTACTTC.

Points on this clone: The sample has other DNA sequences that encode this CDR3 too. J is TRBJ1-2 and V is TRBV5-1; tentatively, D is TRBD1 (5 bases). Trimming pared 5 bases from V and 2 bases from J, leaving 16 bases between. The CDR3 totals 15 residues. Looked up from germline, CDR1 is SGHRS and CDR2 is YFSETQ. CDR3 nucleotides: TGCGCCAGCAGGCGCGGGACGGGTCCCAACTATGGCTACACCTTC. It encodes CASRRGTGPNYGYTF.

The rearrangement joins TRBV7-3 to TRBJ2-3, with 11 bases lining up with TRBD2. The CDR3 extends over 17 amino acids. Germline CDR1 SGHTA, CDR2 FQGTGA. J gave up 4 bases and V 3 bases, and 9 bases lay outside the gene matches. CDR3 sequence (DNA): TGTGCCAGCAGCTTGGGAACTAGCGGGAGAGGTGCAGATACGCAGTATTTT. The encoded protein is CASSLGTSGRGADTQYF.

This chain's CDR3 is CASSRALQGPVNTEAFF. The CDR3 DNA sequence: TGTGCCAGCTCACGGGCCCTACAGGGGCCGGTGAACACTGAAGCTTTCTTT. The V gene is TRBV18, the J gene TRBJ1-1, with 7 bases identical to TRBD1. V trimming: 4 bases; J trimming: 0 bases; junction bases outside the gene matches: 11. This CDR3 region has 17 residues. CDR1 and CDR2 (germline): KGHSH, LQKENI.

This clone was detected once. A junction boundary mismatches the germline segment, possibly from a read error. This sequence joins TRBV19 and TRBJ2-5; possible D gene TRBD1, 6 bases. The V gene's germline CDR1 is LNHDA and CDR2 SQIVND (reference sequence). The CDR3 totals 13 residues. The CDR3, as DNA: TGTGCCAGTAGTAAGGACAGCGAAGAAACCCAGTACTTC. Its protein is CASSKDSEETQYF. The variable domain in full, completed from reference TRBV19 and TRBJ2-5, reads DGGITQSPKYLFRKEGQNVTLSCEQNLNHDAMYWYRQDPGQGLRLIYYSQIVNDFQKGDIAEGYSVSREKKESFPLTVTSAQKNPTAFYLCASSKDSEETQYFGPGTRLLVL.

The sample holds many counts of this clone. The rearrangement links TRBV28 to TRBJ2-6; D is possibly TRBD2 (5 bases). The CDR3 runs to 15 residues. The V gene's germline CDR1 is MDHEN and CDR2 SYDVKM. Trimming pared 6 bases from V and 0 bases from J, leaving 9 bases between. The CDR3 reads CASRGSFSGANVLTF. DNA of the CDR3: TGTGCCAGCAGGGGGAGTTTCTCTGGGGCCAACGTCCTGACTTTC. Supplemented by reference TRBV28 and TRBJ2-6, the full variable domain reads DVKVTQSSRYLVKRTGEKVFLECVQDMDHENMFWYRQDPGLGLRLIYFSYDVKMKEKGDIPEGYSVSREKKERFSLILESASTNQTSMYLCASRGSFSGANVLTFGAGSRLTVL.

The rearrangement joins TRBV10-3 to TRBJ1-3; D might be TRBD1 (5 bases). The CDR3 is made up of 16 amino acids. V shed 4 bases and J shed 0 bases, with 13 bases lying between them. CDR1 is ENHRY and CDR2 is SYGVKD in the germline V gene. The CDR3 DNA reads TGTGCCATCAGTGGGGCCGGGGCCAACTCTGGAAACACCATATATTTT. Translating gives CAISGAGANSGNTIYF.

CDR3 nucleotide sequence: TGTGCCAGCAGCCAAGCCGGGCAGGGCGGTGAAAAACTGTTTTTT. It encodes CASSQAGQGGEKLFF. The genes are TRBV4-2 and TRBJ1-4, with D perhaps matching TRBD1 (5 bases). Deletions cut 1 base from V and 7 bases from J, with 13 bases between. Looked up from germline, CDR1 is LGHNA and CDR2 is YNFKEQ. The CDR3 spans 15 residues.

This clone has more than one count but fewer than ten. V is TRBV9 and J is TRBJ2-3; D may correspond to TRBD1 or TRBD2 (6 bases each). The CDR3 consists of 15 residues. Per the germline V gene, CDR1 is SGDLS and CDR2 is YYNGEE. The V end lost 0 bases, the J end lost 4 bases, and 12 bases lay between the germline ends. The chain's CDR3 is CASSVVGGTPDTQYF. The CDR3 DNA is TGTGCCAGCAGCGTAGTGGGGGGCACCCCAGATACGCAGTATTTT.

The V call is TRBV18, the J call TRBJ2-3; no firm D call. This CDR3 is 13 amino acids long. Germline assignment: CDR1 KGHSH and CDR2 LQKENI. V lost 4 bases, J lost 0 bases, and 5 bases lay in between. The CDR3 region is CASSQDSTDTQYF. In DNA, the CDR3 is TGTGCCAGCTCACAGGACAGCACAGATACGCAGTATTTT.